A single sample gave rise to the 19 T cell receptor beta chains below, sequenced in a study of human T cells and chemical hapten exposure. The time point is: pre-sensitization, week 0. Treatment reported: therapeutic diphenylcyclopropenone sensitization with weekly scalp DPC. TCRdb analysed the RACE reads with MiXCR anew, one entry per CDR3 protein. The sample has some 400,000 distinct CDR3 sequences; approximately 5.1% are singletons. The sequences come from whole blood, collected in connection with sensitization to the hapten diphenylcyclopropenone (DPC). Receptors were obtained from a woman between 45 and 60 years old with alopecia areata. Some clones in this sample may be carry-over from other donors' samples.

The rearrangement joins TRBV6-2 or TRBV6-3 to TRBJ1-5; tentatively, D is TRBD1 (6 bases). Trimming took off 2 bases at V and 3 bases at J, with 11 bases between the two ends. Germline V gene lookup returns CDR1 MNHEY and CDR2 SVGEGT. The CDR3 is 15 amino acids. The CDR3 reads CASSYGTRPNQPQHF. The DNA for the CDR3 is TGTGCCAGCAGTTACGGGACAAGGCCCAATCAGCCCCAGCATTTT.

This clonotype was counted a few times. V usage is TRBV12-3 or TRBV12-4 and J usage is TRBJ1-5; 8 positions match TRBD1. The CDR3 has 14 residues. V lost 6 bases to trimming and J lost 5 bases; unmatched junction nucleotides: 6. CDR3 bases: TGTGCCAGCAGCCCTGGGACAGGCTATCAGCCCCAGCATTTT. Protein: CASSPGTGYQPQHF.

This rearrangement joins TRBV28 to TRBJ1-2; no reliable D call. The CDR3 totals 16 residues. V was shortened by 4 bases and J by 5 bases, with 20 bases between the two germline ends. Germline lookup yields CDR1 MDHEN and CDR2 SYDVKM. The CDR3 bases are TGTGCCAGCAGTTGGGCGATCGACCCCAGCCTATATGGCTACACCTTC. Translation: CASSWAIDPSLYGYTF.

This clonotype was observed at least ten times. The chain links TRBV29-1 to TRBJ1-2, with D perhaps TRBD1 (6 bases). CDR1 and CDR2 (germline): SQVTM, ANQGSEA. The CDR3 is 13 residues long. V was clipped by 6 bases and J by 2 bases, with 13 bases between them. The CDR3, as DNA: TGCAGCGTCTTGACAGGACGGAACTATGGCTACACCTTC. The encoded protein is CSVLTGRNYGYTF.

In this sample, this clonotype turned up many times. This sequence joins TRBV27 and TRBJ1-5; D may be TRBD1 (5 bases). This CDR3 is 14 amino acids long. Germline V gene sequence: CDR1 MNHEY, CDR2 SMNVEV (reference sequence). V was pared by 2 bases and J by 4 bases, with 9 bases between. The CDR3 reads CASSLQGPNQPQHF. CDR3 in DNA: TGTGCCAGCAGTTTACAGGGCCCTAATCAGCCCCAGCATTTT.

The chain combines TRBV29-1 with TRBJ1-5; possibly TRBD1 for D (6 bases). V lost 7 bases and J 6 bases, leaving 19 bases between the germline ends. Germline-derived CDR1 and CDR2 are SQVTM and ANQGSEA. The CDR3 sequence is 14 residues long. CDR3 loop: CSARPGGEGQPQHF. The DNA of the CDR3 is TGCAGCGCGAGACCGGGGGGCGAAGGTCAGCCCCAGCATTTT.

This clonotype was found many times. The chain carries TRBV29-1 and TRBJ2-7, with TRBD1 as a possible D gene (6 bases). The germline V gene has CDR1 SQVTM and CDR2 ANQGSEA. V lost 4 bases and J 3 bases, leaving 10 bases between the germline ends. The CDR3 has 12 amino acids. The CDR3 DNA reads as TGCAGCGTTGTAGCAGGGGTCTACGAGCAGTACTTC. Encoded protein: CSVVAGVYEQYF.

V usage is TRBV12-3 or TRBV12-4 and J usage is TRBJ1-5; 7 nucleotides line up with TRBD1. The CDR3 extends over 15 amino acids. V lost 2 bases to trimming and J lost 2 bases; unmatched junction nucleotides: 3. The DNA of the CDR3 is TGTGCCAGCAGTTTAAATACAGGGGGCAATCAGCCCCAGCATTTT. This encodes CASSLNTGGNQPQHF.

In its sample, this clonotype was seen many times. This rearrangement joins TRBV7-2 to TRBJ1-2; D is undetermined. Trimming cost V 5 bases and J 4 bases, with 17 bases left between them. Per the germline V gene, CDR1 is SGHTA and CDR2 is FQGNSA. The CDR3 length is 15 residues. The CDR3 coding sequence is TGTGCCAGCAGCCCCGGCGCTTTTTCCATCTATGGCTACACCTTC. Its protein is CASSPGAFSIYGYTF.

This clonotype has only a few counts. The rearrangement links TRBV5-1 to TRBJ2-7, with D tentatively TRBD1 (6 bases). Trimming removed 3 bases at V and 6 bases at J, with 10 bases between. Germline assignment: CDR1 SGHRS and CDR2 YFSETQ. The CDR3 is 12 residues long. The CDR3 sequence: CASSYTGPEQYF. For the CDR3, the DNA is TGCGCCAGCAGCTATACAGGGCCCGAGCAGTACTTC.

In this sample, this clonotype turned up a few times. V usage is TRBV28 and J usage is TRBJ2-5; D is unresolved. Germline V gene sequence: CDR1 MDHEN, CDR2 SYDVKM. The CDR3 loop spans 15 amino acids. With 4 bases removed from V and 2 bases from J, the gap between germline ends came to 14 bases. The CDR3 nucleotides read TGTGCCAGCAGTTCCCCCCAGACATTTCAAGAGACCCAGTACTTC. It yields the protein CASSSPQTFQETQYF.

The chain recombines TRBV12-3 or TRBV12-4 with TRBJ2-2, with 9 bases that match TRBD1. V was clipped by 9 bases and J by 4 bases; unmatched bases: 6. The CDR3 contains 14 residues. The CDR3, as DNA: TGTGCCAGGGTACAGGGGGCATCCACCGGGGAGCTGTTTTTT. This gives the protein CARVQGASTGELFF.

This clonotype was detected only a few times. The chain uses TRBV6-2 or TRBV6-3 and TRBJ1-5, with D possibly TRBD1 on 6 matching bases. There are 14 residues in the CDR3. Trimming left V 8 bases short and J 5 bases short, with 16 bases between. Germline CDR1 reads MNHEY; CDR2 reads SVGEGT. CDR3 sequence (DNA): TGTGCCAGCCCGGGACATCGTCGGCATCAGCCCCAGCATTTT. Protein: CASPGHRRHQPQHF.

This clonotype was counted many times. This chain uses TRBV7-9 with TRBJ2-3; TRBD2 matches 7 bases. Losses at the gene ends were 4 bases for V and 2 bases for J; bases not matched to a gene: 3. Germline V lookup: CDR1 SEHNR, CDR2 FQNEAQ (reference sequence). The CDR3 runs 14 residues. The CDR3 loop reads CASSWTSHTDTQYF. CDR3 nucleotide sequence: TGTGCCAGCAGCTGGACTAGTCACACAGATACGCAGTATTTT.

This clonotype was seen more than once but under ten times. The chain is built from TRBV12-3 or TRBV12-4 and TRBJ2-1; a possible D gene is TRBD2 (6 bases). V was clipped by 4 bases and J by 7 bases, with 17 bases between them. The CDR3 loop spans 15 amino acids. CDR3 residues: CASSWMGEGRNEQFF. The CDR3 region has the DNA TGTGCCAGCAGTTGGATGGGAGAGGGGAGGAATGAGCAGTTCTTC.

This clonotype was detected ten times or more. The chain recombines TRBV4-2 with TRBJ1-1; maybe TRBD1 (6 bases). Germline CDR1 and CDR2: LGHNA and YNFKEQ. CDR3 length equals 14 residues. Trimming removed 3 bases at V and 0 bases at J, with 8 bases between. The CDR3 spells CASSQGDMNTEAFF. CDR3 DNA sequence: TGTGCCAGCAGCCAGGGGGACATGAACACTGAAGCTTTCTTT.

The CDR3 loop reads CASSQEHTSGANVLTF. Written as DNA, the CDR3 is TGTGCCAGCAGCCAAGAACATACCTCTGGGGCCAACGTCCTGACTTTC. V gene TRBV4-2 combines with J gene TRBJ2-6; D remains ambiguous. The CDR3 loop spans 16 amino acids. Trimming left V 0 bases short and J 0 bases short, with 6 bases between. Germline V gives CDR1 LGHNA, CDR2 YNFKEQ.

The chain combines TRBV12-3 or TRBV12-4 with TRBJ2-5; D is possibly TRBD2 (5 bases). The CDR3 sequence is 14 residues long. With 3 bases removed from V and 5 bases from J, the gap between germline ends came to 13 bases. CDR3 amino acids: CASSLYGLAETQYF. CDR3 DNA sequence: TGTGCCAGCAGTTTGTACGGACTTGCGGAGACCCAGTACTTC.

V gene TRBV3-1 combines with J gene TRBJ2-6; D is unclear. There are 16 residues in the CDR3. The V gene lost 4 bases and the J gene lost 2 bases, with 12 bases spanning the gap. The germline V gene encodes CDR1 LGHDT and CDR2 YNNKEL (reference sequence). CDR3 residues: CASSRVNRAGANVLTF. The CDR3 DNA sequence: TGTGCCAGCAGCCGGGTTAACAGAGCTGGGGCCAACGTCCTGACTTTC. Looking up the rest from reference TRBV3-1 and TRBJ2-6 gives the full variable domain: DTAVSQTPKYLVTQMGNDKSIKCEQNLGHDTMYWYKQDSKKFLKIMFSYNNKELIINETVPNRFSPKSPDKAHLNLHINSLELGDSAVYFCASSRVNRAGANVLTFGAGSRLTVL.